This T cell receptor beta chain was retrieved from a study of a mutant IDH1 vaccine in newly diagnosed glioma. Study details: Vaccination followed radiotherapy alone by 4-6 weeks, or accompanied temozolomide cycles. Treated patients were approximately 60% male, approximately 38% female, mean age roughly 39 years. Study-level points and caveats: Among all patients, vaccine-induced immune responses occurred in approximately 93%.

This clone has only a few counts. What it binds is not known. As for time point: week 5, during vaccination. A 20-mer mutant IDH1 peptide at 300 ug was injected subcutaneously with topical imiquimod. CDR3 length: 14 residues. Germline V gives CDR1 MDHEN, CDR2 SYDVKM. V lost 5 bases and J lost 5; bases outside the gene matches: 3. Profiled with immunoSEQ multiplex PCR; TCRdb holds only in-frame clones, not every one. The sample consists of fewer than 40,000 clones, over 50% of them appearing once. The chain is built from TRBV28 and TRBJ1-4, with 9 bases matching TRBD1. The starting material was PBMCs, obtained from a glioma patient whose treatment included an IDH1 peptide vaccine. The receptor was derived from a woman under 30 with glioma. The CDR3: CASSLQGANEKLFF. The CDR3 DNA reads as TGTGCCAGCAGTCTACAGGGGGCGAATGAAAAACTGTTTTTT.